The 6 T cell receptor beta chains in this list originate from one sample, sequenced in a study of cytomegalovirus exposure and HLA in healthy donors. The PCR employed 60 Vbeta primers together with 13 Jbeta primers. Here immunoSEQ multiplex PCR was the method, and the copy in TCRdb shows in-frame clones only, minus some. The sample contains approximately 160,000 clones, roughly 80% of which appear only once. Sequenced: PBMCs. These receptors were collected from a man younger than 40 in good health and CMV-seropositive.

The gene calls are TRBV11-3 and TRBJ2-1; possibly TRBD2 for D (6 bases). The CDR3 is 15 residues long. Per germline, CDR1 SGHNT and CDR2 YENEEA. With 5 bases removed from V and 4 bases from J, the gap between germline ends came to 15 bases. The CDR3 here is CASSPAGTPYNEQFF. The CDR3, as DNA: TGTGCCAGCAGCCCCGCGGGAACCCCATACAATGAGCAGTTCTTC.

The rearrangement uses TRBV29-1 and TRBJ1-5; 8 bases are a match to TRBD1. Germline CDR1 SQVTM, CDR2 ANQGSEA. The CDR3 runs to 16 residues. The trim removed 0 bases at V and 4 bases at J, leaving 8 bases unmatched. The DNA of the CDR3 is TGCAGCGTTGAAGACCGGGACAGGCCTAGGAATCAGCCCCAGCATTTT. Translation gives CSVEDRDRPRNQPQHF.

The sample holds a few counts of this clone. The chain joins TRBV19 to TRBJ1-1, with D maybe TRBD1 (5 bases). The CDR3 sequence is 13 residues long. CDR1 and CDR2 from the germline V gene are LNHDA and SQIVND (reference sequence). Trimming cost V 3 bases and J 1 base, with 6 bases left between them. CDR3 sequence (DNA): TGTGCCAGTAGTATGGACAAGAACACTGAAGCTTTCTTT. Protein sequence: CASSMDKNTEAFF.

The rearrangement joins TRBV5-4 to TRBJ2-3; 10 nucleotides line up with TRBD2. Germline V gene lookup returns CDR1 SGHNT and CDR2 YYREEE (reference sequence). The CDR3 covers 17 residues. After removal of 4 bases from V and 3 bases from J, the junction contained 11 bases not matched to a gene. In nucleotides, the CDR3 is TGTGCCAGCAGCCATGGACTAGCGGCAGGTGTGACAGATACGCAGTATTTT. Amino acids: CASSHGLAAGVTDTQYF.

The chain carries TRBV29-1 and TRBJ2-5; possibly TRBD1 for D (5 bases). The DNA end favors TRBJ2-7, so the J call may be wrong. CDR3 length equals 13 residues. CDR1 is SQVTM, CDR2 ANQGSEA, per germline. DNA of the CDR3: TGCAGCGTTGCCCCGCGACAGATCTACGAGCAGTACTTC. Translation gives CSVAPRQIYEQYF.

V usage is TRBV27 and J usage is TRBJ2-1, with 13 positions matching TRBD2. Germline V lookup: CDR1 MNHEY, CDR2 SMNVEV (reference sequence). J was trimmed by 8 bases and V by 3 bases; bases with no gene match: 7. The CDR3 consists of 16 residues. CDR3 region: CASSFGGLAGVDEQFF. The CDR3 DNA reads as TGTGCCAGCAGTTTTGGTGGACTAGCGGGAGTTGATGAGCAGTTCTTC.